This T cell receptor beta chain was captured in a study of response to subunit inactivated influenza vaccine. Study-wide points: The study's authors posited that every seasonal influenza vaccination enlists few new T cells.

With 4 bases removed from V and 7 bases from J, the gap between germline ends came to 17 bases. The germline V gene encodes CDR1 SEHNR and CDR2 FQNEAQ (reference sequence). The CDR3 has 16 amino acids. TCRdb analysed the RT-PCR reads with MiXCR anew, one entry per CDR3 protein. Found here are around 480,000 distinct CDR3 sequences, 9.5% to 13% of them singletons; the top ten hold 12%. As concerns this clonotype: Its antigen is not identified.

The TCR sequence derives from a man aged 50 or older who received an inactivated influenza vaccine. The sample was PBMCs from blood, taken around seven weeks after vaccination. J is TRBJ1-6 and V is TRBV7-9; D unclear. The chain's CDR3 is CASSSDSRAVNSPLHF. The CDR3 region has the DNA TGTGCCAGCAGCTCAGACTCCCGGGCCGTAAATTCACCCCTCCACTTT.